This is a list of T cell receptor beta chains from one sample in a study of T-cell memory formation after mild COVID-19. Each CDR3 protein is one row after TCRdb ran MiXCR on the 5' RACE reads. The table records fewer than 400,000 distinct CDR3 sequences, about 17% of them present only once. Material for sequencing was PBMCs or a T cell subset sorted from them (not recorded which). These receptors were taken from a man younger than 35 who had mild COVID-19 (a few samples of this study predate the infection). Cell type and time point are not known. The conserved cysteine and the conserved F or W are not part of the CDR3 here. D genes are given only for firm matches. The size of a clone is reported for some rows only, either as once, few or many, or as a class for expanded clones.

j_call clone_size d_call v_call cdr3_aa
TRBJ1-4 - TRBD1 TRBV14 ASSQDRGQTYEKLF
TRBJ2-1 - TRBD1 TRBV7-2 ASSGRTGKLV
TRBJ2-5 few - TRBV9 ASSVGAETQY
TRBJ2-1 many TRBD2 TRBV6-2/TRBV6-3 ASSFTILAGNRNEQF
TRBJ1-5 - - TRBV7-9 ASSHGDQPQH
TRBJ2-3 - TRBD1 TRBV20-1 SAAFDRGRRDTQY
TRBJ2-7 few - TRBV13 ASSFKPLNPYEQY
TRBJ2-3 many - TRBV27 ASSPANSDTQY
TRBJ1-1 few - TRBV2 ASSGWAGNTEAF
TRBJ1-1 few - TRBV7-9 ASSGSGGKNTEAF
TRBJ2-1 few - TRBV29-1 SVEVWGGRSEQF
TRBJ2-2 few - TRBV29-1 SVEVATGELF
TRBJ1-4 - TRBD1 TRBV7-2 ASSLARQGLLF
TRBJ2-5 few - TRBV7-2 ASSLVGEIETQY
TRBJ2-6 - - TRBV7-2 ASSRGRAGANVLT
TRBJ2-1 - - TRBV5-5 ASSLAPENEQF
TRBJ2-3 - TRBD2 TRBV4-3 ASSKVLAGGPGDTQY
TRBJ2-1 many - TRBV27 ASRKGLFEQF
TRBJ1-1 - - TRBV6-6 ASSRMPDEAF
TRBJ1-1 few TRBD1 TRBV6-2/TRBV6-3 ASSHRGKKGAF
TRBJ1-6 - - TRBV5-1 ASSLPWGLNSPLH
TRBJ2-3 many TRBD1 TRBV18 ASSGTASTDTQY
TRBJ2-2 - TRBD2 TRBV4-2 ASSRRLAGVTGELF
TRBJ2-1 - TRBD1 TRBV7-2 ASSPRDRDYNEQF
TRBJ1-2 few - TRBV7-9 ASSKGGQYGYT
TRBJ1-3 few TRBD1 TRBV7-2 ASSQQGGLGNTIY
TRBJ1-3 - - TRBV9 ASSVATAVNTIY
TRBJ2-2 - - TRBV20-1 SAREFSRGTGELF
TRBJ2-7 - TRBD1 TRBV9 ASSVEGTVGEQY
TRBJ2-2 few - TRBV2 ASKGVGNTGELF
TRBJ2-3 few TRBD2 TRBV11-2 ASSPGLAGGRRDTQY
TRBJ1-5 many - TRBV7-2 ASSWYRVSNQPQH
TRBJ1-1 many - TRBV4-1 ASSLLWNTEAF
TRBJ2-1 - - TRBV6-2/TRBV6-3 ASSNTLNNEQF
TRBJ2-3 few - TRBV4-3 ASSQGGVRTDTQY